The subject of this entry is one T cell receptor (beta chain). Its specificity is not known. The assay was immunoSEQ multiplex PCR, and TCRdb's table has in-frame clones only and misses some. There are tens of thousands of clones in the sample; 85% to 90% occur only once, and 2% to 2.5% lies in the top ten. These data come from a study of OX40 agonist ivuxolimab in advanced cancers. Study observations and caveats: On average, a greater number of expanded clones characterised CD8+ T cells relative to CD4+.

The germline gives CDR1 SGHTA, CDR2 FQGTGA. V lost 5 bases, J lost 2 bases, and 6 bases stayed unmatched. The CDR3 extends over 15 amino acids. The chain has TRBV7-3 and TRBJ2-3, with 8 positions matching TRBD1. This clonotype was obtained from an adult with an advanced solid tumor such as melanoma, head and neck, liver or kidney cancer. The source was CD4+ or CD8+ T cells sorted from blood, collected in a trial of the OX40 agonist ivuxolimab. CDR3 coding DNA: TGTGCCAGCAGCCCGCTGGACAGGGACACAGATACGCAGTATTTT. Translated: CASSPLDRDTDTQYF.